This TCR beta chain originates from a study of CXCR3-negative and CXCR3-positive naive CD8 T cells. The CDR3 runs 13 residues. Germline CDR1 reads SQVTM; CDR2 reads ANQGSEA. Carrying UMI labels, the TRB cDNA libraries were prepared through 5' RACE. TCRdb re-called the 5' RACE reads; one entry per CDR3 protein, DNA not given. The record lists fewer than 9,500 distinct CDR3 sequences, of which the ten most abundant hold approximately 2.3%. The V call is TRBV29-1, the J call TRBJ2-7; the D gene TCRdb calls, TRBD1, cannot be checked with no DNA. This receptor was obtained from a human donor in good health. Some clones in this sample may be carry-over from other donors' samples. The sample taken for sequencing was naive CXCR3- CD8+ T cells from blood. Described subset: CD45RO-CCR7+CD27+CD95- naive CD8+ T cells lacking CXCR3 (TNR3-). CDR3 sequence reads: CSARDSLSYEQYF.